This T cell receptor beta chain came from a study of OX40 agonist ivuxolimab in advanced cancers. Context from the whole study: Ivuxolimab was a fully human IgG2 agonistic monoclonal antibody targeting the costimulatory receptor OX40 (CD134). Intravenous ivuxolimab was administered to patients every 2 weeks at six dose levels: 0.01, 0.1, 0.3, 1.5, 3 and 10 mg/kg. Among the roughly 52 dose-escalation patients, some 20 had hepatocellular carcinoma, approximately 15 melanoma, 9 renal cell carcinoma and 9 head and neck cancer. The dose-escalation cohort was around 83% male with a mean age of about 58 years, ranging from roughly 23 to 79. Patients were allowed to have had prior anti-PD-1, anti-PD-L1 or anti-CTLA-4 therapy, and 40% to 45% of the dose-escalation patients had been treated with checkpoint inhibitors. Three dose-escalation patients achieved partial responses, one with hepatocellular carcinoma and two with cutaneous melanoma. Peripheral TCRbeta sequencing aimed to test whether ivuxolimab altered TCR sequence diversity and caused clonal T-cell expansion. The paper reports the monotherapy dose-escalation portion (N of about 54 patients) of the phase I ivuxolimab trial.

To sequence the TCRbeta CDR3 region, genomic DNA was isolated from the sorted cells. The immunoSEQ Assay was used to sequence the TCRbeta CDR3 regions. The table was pulled from immuneACCESS by TCRdb, which kept in-frame rearrangements only. Such tables lose some clones; where checked, under half of the loss comes from unresolved V genes, and the rest has no known cause. The sample contains nearly 110,000 clones, about nine tenths of them found a single time. The ten largest make up approximately 0.5% of the sample. As to this clone: The antigen it binds to is not known. Base qualities were left out, and no much larger clone turns up one base away.

Patients with a history of autoimmune disease or receiving systemic immunosuppression were excluded from the trial. Peripheral blood for TCR sequencing was collected from all dose cohorts at baseline, on cycle 4 day 1, and on cycle 7 day 1. The samples were drawn from a first-in-human, open-label, multicenter phase I dose-escalation trial of ivuxolimab. Adults with locally advanced or metastatic melanoma, renal cell carcinoma, hepatocellular carcinoma or head and neck squamous cell carcinoma were enrolled in the trial. Before TCR sequencing, CD4+ T cells and CD8+ T cells from peripheral blood were sorted into separate populations. The full study reports these points: In partial responders in the 0.1-3.0 mg/kg groups, normalized peripheral clonal expansion was found to be among the lowest, especially among CD8+ T cells. Which antigens the clonally expanded peripheral T cells were specific for was not determined. After ivuxolimab, expanded clones were on average more numerous among CD8+ T cells than among CD4+ T cells. Low levels of normalized T-cell clonal expansion were also seen in some patients who did not respond. At doses from 0.1 to 3.0 mg/kg, clonal expansion was seen in both CD4+ and CD8+ blood T cells between baseline and week 6.

This sample comprised CD4+ or CD8+ T cells sorted from blood, obtained in a trial of the OX40 agonist ivuxolimab. The receptor was isolated from an adult with an advanced solid tumor such as melanoma, head and neck, liver or kidney cancer.

The CDR3 reads as follows: CAWSVRGGQGARYGYTF. The nucleotide sequence reads as follows: TGTGCCTGGAGTGTAAGAGGGGGACAGGGGGCACGGTATGGCTACACCTTC. The chain is made from TRBV30 and TRBJ1-2, with TRBD1 matching 12 junction bases. The CDR3 contains 17 residues, cysteine and phenylalanine counted. The read is trimmed to its CDR3 DNA, 51 bases read in frame from base 1. V is cut back by 0 bases and J by 5 bases, with 10 bases in the junction unmatched. CDR1 and CDR2, per the germline V gene (reference sequence), are GTSNPN and SVGIG.